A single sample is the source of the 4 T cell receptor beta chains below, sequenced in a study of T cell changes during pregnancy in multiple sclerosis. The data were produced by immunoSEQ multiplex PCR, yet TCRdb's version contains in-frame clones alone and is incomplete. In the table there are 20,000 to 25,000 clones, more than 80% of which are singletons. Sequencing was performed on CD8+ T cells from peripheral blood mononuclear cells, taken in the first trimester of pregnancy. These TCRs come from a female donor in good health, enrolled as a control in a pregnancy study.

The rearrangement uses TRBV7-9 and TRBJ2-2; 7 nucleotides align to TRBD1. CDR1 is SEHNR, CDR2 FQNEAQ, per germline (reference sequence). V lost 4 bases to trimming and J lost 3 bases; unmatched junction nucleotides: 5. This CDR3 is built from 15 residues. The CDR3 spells CASSSRDRDTGELFF. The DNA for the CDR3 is TGTGCCAGCAGCTCCCGGGACAGAGACACCGGGGAGCTGTTTTTT.

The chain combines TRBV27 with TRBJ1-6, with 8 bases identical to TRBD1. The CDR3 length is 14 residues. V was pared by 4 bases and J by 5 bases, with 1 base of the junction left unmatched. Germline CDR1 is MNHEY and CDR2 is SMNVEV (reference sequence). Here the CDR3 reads CASSSGQDNSPLHF. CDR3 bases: TGTGCCAGCAGTTCGGGACAGGATAATTCACCCCTCCACTTT.

CDR3 in DNA: TGCGCCAGCAGCCGACAGGACGGTACCTACGAGCAGTACTTC. The encoded protein is CASSRQDGTYEQYF. This chain uses TRBV4-1 with TRBJ2-7; possibly TRBD1 for D (6 bases). Germline assignment: CDR1 MGHRA and CDR2 YSYEKL. This CDR3 comprises 14 residues. V was cut by 4 bases and J by 2 bases, with 12 bases left in between.

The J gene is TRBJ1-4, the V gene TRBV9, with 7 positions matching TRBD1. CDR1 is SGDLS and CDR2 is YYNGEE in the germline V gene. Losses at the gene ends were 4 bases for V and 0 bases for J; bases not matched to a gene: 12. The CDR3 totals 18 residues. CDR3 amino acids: CASSSETGFSATNEKLFF. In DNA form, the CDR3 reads TGTGCCAGCAGCTCGGAGACAGGGTTTAGTGCAACTAATGAAAAACTGTTTTTT.